This entry lists 8 T cell receptor beta chains sequenced from one sample in a study of blood T cell repertoires in COVID-19. Profiling relied on immunoSEQ multiplex PCR, and the TCRdb table lists in-frame clones only, not all of them. The repertoire holds about 140,000 clones, with just under 90% as singletons. Source material: peripheral blood. These receptors originate from a woman aged 80 or over with acute or convalescent COVID-19.

The chain combines TRBV7-9 with TRBJ1-1, with 12 bases lining up with TRBD1. From germline, CDR1 is SEHNR and CDR2 FQNEAQ (reference sequence). The junction had 7 bases not matched to a gene; V was cut back by 5 bases and J by 3 bases. The CDR3 is made up of 16 amino acids. The CDR3: CASSLGTGGSDTEAFF. The CDR3 nucleotides read TGTGCCAGCAGCCTCGGGACAGGGGGCTCGGACACTGAAGCTTTCTTT.

The genes are TRBV6-5 and TRBJ2-1, with 9 nucleotides matching TRBD1. CDR1 and CDR2 (germline): MNHEY, SVGAGI. This CDR3 has 13 amino acids. Trimming cost V 6 bases and J 6 bases; bases outside gene matches: 3. The CDR3: CASRGTGRNEQFF. DNA for the CDR3: TGTGCCAGCAGGGGGACAGGGCGCAATGAGCAGTTCTTC.

The chain combines TRBV18 with TRBJ2-1; possible D gene TRBD1, 5 bases. V was shortened by 3 bases and J by 9 bases, with 18 bases between the two germline ends. The CDR3 loop spans 15 amino acids. CDR1 and CDR2 from the germline V gene are KGHSH and LQKENI. As DNA, the CDR3 is TGTGCCAGCTCACCCCAGGGCACCCCATTGGGTGAGCAGTTCTTC. Amino acid sequence: CASSPQGTPLGEQFF. Drawing the rest from reference TRBV18 and TRBJ2-1, the complete variable domain is NAGVMQNPRHLVRRRGQEARLRCSPMKGHSHVYWYRQLPEEGLKFMVYLQKENIIDESGMPKERFSAEFPKEGPSILRIQQVVRGDSAAYFCASSPQGTPLGEQFFGPGTRLTVL.

The genes are TRBV28 and TRBJ1-2, with D hard to call. The CDR3 runs to 15 residues. Germline CDR1 and CDR2: MDHEN and SYDVKM. V gave up 2 bases and J gave up 1 base, with 11 bases separating them. CDR3 coding DNA: TGTGCCAGCAGTTTACGCGACACAGTTAACTATGGCTACACCTTC. It codes for CASSLRDTVNYGYTF.

The chain carries TRBV5-1 and TRBJ2-5; D not resolved. V was trimmed by 2 bases and J by 1 base, leaving 12 bases between them. The CDR3 sequence is 15 residues long. Germline V lookup: CDR1 SGHRS, CDR2 YFSETQ. CDR3 nucleotide sequence: TGCGCCAGCAGCTTTGCAAGTAGTCGCCAAGAGACCCAGTACTTC. This sequence encodes CASSFASSRQETQYF. The entire variable domain, with the rest obtained from reference TRBV5-1 and TRBJ2-5, is as follows: KAGVTQTPRYLIKTRGQQVTLSCSPISGHRSVSWYQQTPGQGLQFLFEYFSETQRNKGNFPGRFSGRQFSNSRSEMNVSTLELGDSALYLCASSFASSRQETQYFGPGTRLLVL.

The chain couples TRBV3-1 (or the pseudogene TRBV3-2) to TRBJ1-1; D perhaps matches TRBD1 (5 bases). Between the trimmed V and J ends, which lost 5 bases and 4 bases, there was a span of 11 bases. CDR1 is LGHDT, CDR2 YNNKEL, per germline (reference sequence). This CDR3 has 13 amino acids. The CDR3 reads CASSGRDITEAFF. The CDR3 bases are TGTGCCAGCAGCGGCAGGGATATCACTGAAGCTTTCTTT.

The rearrangement links TRBV20-1 to TRBJ1-3; 7 positions agree with TRBD1. The CDR3 contains 16 residues. Germline V gives CDR1 DFQATT, CDR2 SNEGSKA (reference sequence). J was trimmed by 5 bases and V by 3 bases; bases with no gene match: 13. CDR3 in amino acids: CSASSGTVLGRNTIYF. CDR3 coding DNA: TGCAGTGCTAGTTCTGGGACAGTTTTGGGTAGAAACACCATATATTTT.

V and J are TRBV7-2 and TRBJ1-2, with D hard to call. CDR3 length: 13 residues. Trimming shortened V by 5 bases and J by 8 bases, and 15 bases separated the two germline ends. Looked up from germline, CDR1 is SGHTA and CDR2 is FQGNSA. Written as DNA, the CDR3 is TGTGCCAGCAGCCTCAGACAAACTGGGGGCTACACCTTC. Its translation: CASSLRQTGGYTF.